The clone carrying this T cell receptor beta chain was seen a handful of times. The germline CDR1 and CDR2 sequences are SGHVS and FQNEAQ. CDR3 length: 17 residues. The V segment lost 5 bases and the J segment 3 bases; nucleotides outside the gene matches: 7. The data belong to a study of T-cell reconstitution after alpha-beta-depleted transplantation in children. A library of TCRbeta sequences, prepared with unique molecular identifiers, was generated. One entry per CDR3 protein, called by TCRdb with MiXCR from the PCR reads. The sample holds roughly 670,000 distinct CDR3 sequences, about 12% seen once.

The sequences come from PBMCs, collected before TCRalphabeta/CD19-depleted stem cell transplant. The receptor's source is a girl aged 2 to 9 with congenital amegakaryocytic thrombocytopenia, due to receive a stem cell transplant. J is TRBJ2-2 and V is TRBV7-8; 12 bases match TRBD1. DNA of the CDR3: TGTGCCAGCAGCCGTTTGGGACAGGGGGCCGACACCGGGGAGCTGTTTTTT. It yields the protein CASSRLGQGADTGELFF.